This T cell receptor beta chain appears in the sequencing data of a study of TIL therapy for anti-PD-1-resistant metastatic lung cancer. Overall study context: Tumor harvest preceded PD-1/PD-L1 blockade, followed by nivolumab treatment.

As to time point: pre-treatment sample, taken before nivolumab and TIL therapy. The immunoSEQ assay was v3. Assay used: immunoSEQ multiplex PCR; TCRdb lists only in-frame clones, some missing. The sample has about 50,000 clones; around 79% are singletons. The sequence was collected from a woman aged 30 to 85 with non-small cell lung cancer. Sequencing used blood, obtained at baseline.

CDR3 residues: CASSPDGQGYEQYF. The CDR3 DNA reads TGTGCCAGCAGCCCCGATGGACAGGGCTACGAGCAGTACTTC. The rearrangement uses TRBV7-3 and TRBJ2-7; 8 bases fit TRBD1. The CDR3 runs to 14 residues. The ends lost 5 bases at V and 3 bases at J; junction bases unmatched: 6. From germline, CDR1 is SGHTA and CDR2 FQGTGA.